This T cell receptor (beta chain) was retrieved from a study of blood T cell repertoires in COVID-19. Germline V gene sequence: CDR1 LGHNA, CDR2 YNFKEQ. There are 14 residues in the CDR3. Trimming removed 3 bases at V and 8 bases at J, with 14 bases between. The table came from immunoSEQ multiplex PCR; TCRdb's copy has only in-frame clones and leaves some out. The table shows about 200,000 clones, with about 90% occurring only once. This TCR came from a man in his late teens or twenties with active or convalescent COVID-19. The J gene is TRBJ2-1, the V gene TRBV4-2; D gene ambiguous. The sample was peripheral blood. In DNA, the CDR3 is TGTGCCAGCAGCCAGACCATTCTAAGCGATGAGCAGTTCTTC. It encodes CASSQTILSDEQFF.